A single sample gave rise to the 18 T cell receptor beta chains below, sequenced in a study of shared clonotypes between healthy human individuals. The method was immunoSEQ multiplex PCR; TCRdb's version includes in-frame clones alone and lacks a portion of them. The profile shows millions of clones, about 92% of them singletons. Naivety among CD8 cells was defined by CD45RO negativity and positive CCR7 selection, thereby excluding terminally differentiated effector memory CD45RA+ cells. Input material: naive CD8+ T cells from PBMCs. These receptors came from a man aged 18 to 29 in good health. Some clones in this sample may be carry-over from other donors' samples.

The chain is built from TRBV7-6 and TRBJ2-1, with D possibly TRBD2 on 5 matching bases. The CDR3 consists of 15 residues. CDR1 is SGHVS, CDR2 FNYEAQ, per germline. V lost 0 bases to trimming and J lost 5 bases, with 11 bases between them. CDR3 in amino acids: CASSLAGETNNEQFF. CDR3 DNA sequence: TGTGCCAGCAGCTTAGCGGGAGAAACTAACAATGAGCAGTTCTTC.

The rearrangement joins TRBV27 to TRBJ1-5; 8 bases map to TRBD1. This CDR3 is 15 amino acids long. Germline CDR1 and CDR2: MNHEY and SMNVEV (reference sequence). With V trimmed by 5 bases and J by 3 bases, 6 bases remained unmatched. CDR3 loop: CASSTGQGLNQPQHF. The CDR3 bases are TGTGCCAGCAGTACAGGACAGGGCCTCAATCAGCCCCAGCATTTT.

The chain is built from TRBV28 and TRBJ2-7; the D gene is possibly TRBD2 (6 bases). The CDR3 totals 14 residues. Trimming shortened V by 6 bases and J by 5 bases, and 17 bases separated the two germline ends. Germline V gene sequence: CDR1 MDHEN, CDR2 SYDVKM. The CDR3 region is CASRPLRGGNEQYF. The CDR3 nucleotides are TGTGCCAGCAGGCCCCTCCGGGGAGGCAACGAGCAGTACTTC.

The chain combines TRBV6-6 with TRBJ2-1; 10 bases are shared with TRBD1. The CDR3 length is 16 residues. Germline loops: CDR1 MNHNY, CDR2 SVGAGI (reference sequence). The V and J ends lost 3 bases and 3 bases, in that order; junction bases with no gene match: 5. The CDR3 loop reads CASSYEWTGGYNEQFF. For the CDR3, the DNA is TGTGCCAGCAGTTATGAGTGGACAGGGGGCTACAATGAGCAGTTCTTC.

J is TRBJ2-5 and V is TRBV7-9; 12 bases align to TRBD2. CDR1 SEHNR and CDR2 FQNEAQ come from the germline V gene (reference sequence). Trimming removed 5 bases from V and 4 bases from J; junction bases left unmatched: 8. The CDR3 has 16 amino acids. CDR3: CASSHLAGGPRETQYF. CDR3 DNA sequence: TGTGCCAGCAGCCATCTAGCGGGAGGGCCCCGAGAGACCCAGTACTTC.

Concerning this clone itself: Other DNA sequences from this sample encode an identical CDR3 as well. CDR3 DNA sequence: TGTGCCAGCAGGGACTCGAACACTGAAGCTTTCTTT. Translation gives CASRDSNTEAFF. The chain uses TRBV2 and TRBJ1-1, with D unresolved. With 6 bases removed from V and 1 base from J, the gap between germline ends came to 6 bases. CDR1 is SNHLY and CDR2 is FYNNEI in the germline V gene. The CDR3 covers 12 residues.

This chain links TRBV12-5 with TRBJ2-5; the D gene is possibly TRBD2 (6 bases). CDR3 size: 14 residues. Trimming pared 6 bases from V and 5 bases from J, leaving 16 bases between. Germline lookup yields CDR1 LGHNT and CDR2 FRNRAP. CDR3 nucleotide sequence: TGTGCTAGTGGGACCGGGGGATTCGGCGAGACCCAGTACTTC. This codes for CASGTGGFGETQYF.

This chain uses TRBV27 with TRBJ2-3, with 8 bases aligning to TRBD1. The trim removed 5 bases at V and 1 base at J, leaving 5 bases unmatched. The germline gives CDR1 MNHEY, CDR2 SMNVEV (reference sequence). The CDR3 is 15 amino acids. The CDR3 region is CASSTSGGGTDTQYF. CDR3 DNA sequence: TGTGCCAGCAGTACCTCAGGGGGCGGCACAGATACGCAGTATTTT.

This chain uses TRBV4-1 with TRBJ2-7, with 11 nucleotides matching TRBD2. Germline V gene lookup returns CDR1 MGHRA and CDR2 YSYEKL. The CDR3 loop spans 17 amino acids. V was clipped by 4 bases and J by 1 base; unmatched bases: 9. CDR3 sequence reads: CASSPLSSGRPSYEQYF. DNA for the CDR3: TGCGCCAGCAGCCCCCTCTCTAGCGGGAGGCCTTCCTACGAGCAGTACTTC.

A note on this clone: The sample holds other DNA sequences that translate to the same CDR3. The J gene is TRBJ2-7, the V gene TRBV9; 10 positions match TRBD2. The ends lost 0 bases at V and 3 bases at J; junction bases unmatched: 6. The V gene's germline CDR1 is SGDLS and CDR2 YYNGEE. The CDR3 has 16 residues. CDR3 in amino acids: CASSVGLAGVGYEQYF. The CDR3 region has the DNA TGTGCCAGCAGCGTAGGGCTAGCGGGAGTTGGCTACGAGCAGTACTTC. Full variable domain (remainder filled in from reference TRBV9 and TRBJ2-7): DSGVTQTPKHLITATGQRVTLRCSPRSGDLSVYWYQQSLDQGLQFLIQYYNGEERAKGNILERFSAQQFPDLHSELNLSSLELGDSALYFCASSVGLAGVGYEQYFGPGTRLTVT.

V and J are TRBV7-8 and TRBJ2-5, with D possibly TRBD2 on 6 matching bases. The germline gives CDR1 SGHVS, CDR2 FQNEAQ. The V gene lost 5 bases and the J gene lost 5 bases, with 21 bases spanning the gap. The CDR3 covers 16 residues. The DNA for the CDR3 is TGTGCCAGCAGCGCCCGGTTGGGGGGAACTCGGGAGACCCAGTACTTC. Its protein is CASSARLGGTRETQYF.

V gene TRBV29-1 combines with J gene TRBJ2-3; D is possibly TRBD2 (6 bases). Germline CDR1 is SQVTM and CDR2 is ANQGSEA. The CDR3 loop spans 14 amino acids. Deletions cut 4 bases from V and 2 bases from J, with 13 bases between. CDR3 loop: CSVVGGEVTDTQYF. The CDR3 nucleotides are TGCAGCGTTGTTGGCGGGGAAGTCACAGATACGCAGTATTTT.

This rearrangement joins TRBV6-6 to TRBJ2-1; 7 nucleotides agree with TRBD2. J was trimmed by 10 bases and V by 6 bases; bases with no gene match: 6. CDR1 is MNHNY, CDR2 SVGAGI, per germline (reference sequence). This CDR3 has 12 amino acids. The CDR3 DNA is TGTGCCAGCAGCGGGACTACCCAAGAGCAGTTCTTC. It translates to CASSGTTQEQFF.

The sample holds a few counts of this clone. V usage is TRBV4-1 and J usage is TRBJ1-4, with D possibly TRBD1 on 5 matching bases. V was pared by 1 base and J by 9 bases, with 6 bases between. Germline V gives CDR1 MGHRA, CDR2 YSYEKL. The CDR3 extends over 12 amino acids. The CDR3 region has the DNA TGCGCCAGCAGCCAAGCAGGGAAAAAACTGTTTTTT. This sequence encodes CASSQAGKKLFF.

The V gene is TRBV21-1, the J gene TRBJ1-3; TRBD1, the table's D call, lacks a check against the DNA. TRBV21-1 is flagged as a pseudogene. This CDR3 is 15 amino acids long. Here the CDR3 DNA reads TGTGCCAGCACCCGAGACAGGTTTTGTGGAAACACCATATATTTT. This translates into CASTRDRFCGNTIYF.

CDR3 bases: TGTGCCAGCAGTACCGGCCGGGGGTACAATCAGCCCCAGCATTTT. It codes for CASSTGRGYNQPQHF. V is TRBV27 and J is TRBJ1-5; weak D call: TRBD1 (5 bases). The CDR3 has 15 residues. Per germline, CDR1 MNHEY and CDR2 SMNVEV (reference sequence). With 5 bases removed from V and 3 bases from J, the gap between germline ends came to 14 bases.

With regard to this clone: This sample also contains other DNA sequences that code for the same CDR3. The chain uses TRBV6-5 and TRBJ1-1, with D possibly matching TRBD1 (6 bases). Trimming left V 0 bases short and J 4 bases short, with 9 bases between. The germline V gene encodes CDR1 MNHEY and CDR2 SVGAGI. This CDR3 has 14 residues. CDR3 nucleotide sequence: TGTGCCAGCAGTTACTCGGGCAGGGGCACTGAAGCTTTCTTT. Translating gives CASSYSGRGTEAFF.

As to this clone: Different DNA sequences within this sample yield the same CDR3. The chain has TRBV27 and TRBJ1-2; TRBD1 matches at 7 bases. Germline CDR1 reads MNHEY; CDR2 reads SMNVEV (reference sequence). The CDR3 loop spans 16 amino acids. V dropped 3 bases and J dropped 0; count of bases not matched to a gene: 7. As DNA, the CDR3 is TGTGCCAGCAGTTTCTCTACAGGGGAGGCTAACTATGGCTACACCTTC. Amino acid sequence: CASSFSTGEANYGYTF.